A selection of T cell receptor beta chains follows, all from one sample in a study of blood T cell repertoires in COVID-19. Clones were sequenced by immunoSEQ multiplex PCR, and TCRdb holds only the in-frame ones, with some missing. Of about 190,000 clones listed, around nine tenths were seen once; the top ten hold around 7%. What was sequenced was peripheral blood. The origin of the receptors is a man in his forties or fifties with acute or convalescent COVID-19. Both conserved end residues are part of each CDR3. D genes are given only for firm matches. Rows give clone size only sometimes, using once, few, many, or a class for an expanded clone.

clone size: once; D gene: TRBD2; V gene: TRBV6-6; J gene: TRBJ2-7; CDR3 DNA: TGTGCCAGCGATGGGGCGGGGGGGCTCTACGAGCAGTACTTC; CDR3 protein: CASDGAGGLYEQYF
clone size: NA; D gene: NA; V gene: TRBV3-1/TRBV3-2; J gene: TRBJ2-7; CDR3 DNA: TGTGCCAGCAGCCAAGAATCAGGTTTAACGGCTGAAACCTACGAGCAGTACTTC; CDR3 protein: CASSQESGLTAETYEQYF
clone size: NA; D gene: TRBD2; V gene: TRBV6-5; J gene: TRBJ2-2; CDR3 DNA: TGTGCCAGCAGTTATATGGCGGGGGGGACCGGGGAGCTGTTTTTT; CDR3 protein: CASSYMAGGTGELFF
clone size: NA; D gene: TRBD1; V gene: TRBV6-5; J gene: TRBJ1-4; CDR3 DNA: TGTGCCAGCAGTAGCAGGGGGGTGAAAGAAAAACTGTTTTTT; CDR3 protein: CASSSRGVKEKLFF
clone size: NA; D gene: NA; V gene: TRBV7-2; J gene: TRBJ2-7; CDR3 DNA: TGTGCCAGCAGCTTATTCGGCAGGACGGGAGAGCAGTACTTC; CDR3 protein: CASSLFGRTGEQYF
clone size: few; D gene: TRBD1; V gene: TRBV7-2; J gene: TRBJ2-7; CDR3 DNA: TGTGCCAGCAGCTTTAGGACAGGGAAAAACGAGCAGTACTTC; CDR3 protein: CASSFRTGKNEQYF
clone size: NA; D gene: TRBD2; V gene: TRBV6-5; J gene: TRBJ2-5; CDR3 DNA: TGTGCCAGCAGTTACTGGGGGGGGGAAGAGACCCAGTACTTC; CDR3 protein: CASSYWGGEETQYF
clone size: NA; D gene: TRBD2; V gene: TRBV3-1/TRBV3-2; J gene: TRBJ2-2; CDR3 DNA: TGTGCCAGCAGCCTAGCGGGGGTGAACACCGGGGAGCTGTTTTTT; CDR3 protein: CASSLAGVNTGELFF
clone size: NA; D gene: TRBD2; V gene: TRBV5-4; J gene: TRBJ2-5; CDR3 DNA: TGTGCCAGCAGCTTCGGACTAGCGGGGAAAGAGACCCAGTACTTC; CDR3 protein: CASSFGLAGKETQYF
clone size: once; D gene: NA; V gene: TRBV6-1; J gene: TRBJ1-5; CDR3 DNA: TGTGCCAGCAGTGAATCCCAGGGCTCCCCTTATAGCAATCAGCCCCAGCATTTT; CDR3 protein: CASSESQGSPYSNQPQHF
clone size: NA; D gene: TRBD1; V gene: TRBV5-1; J gene: TRBJ2-7; CDR3 DNA: TGCGCCAGCAGCTTGGCGGGACAGGGTTCCTACGAGCAGTACTTC; CDR3 protein: CASSLAGQGSYEQYF
clone size: NA; D gene: NA; V gene: TRBV3-1/TRBV3-2; J gene: TRBJ1-2; CDR3 DNA: TGTGCCAGCAGCCCCGTTATCGGGGGTCGTGTTGGCTACACCTTC; CDR3 protein: CASSPVIGGRVGYTF
clone size: NA; D gene: NA; V gene: TRBV6-5; J gene: TRBJ2-5; CDR3 DNA: TGTGCCAGCAGCGCGGGACCGCACCAAGAGACCCAGTACTTC; CDR3 protein: CASSAGPHQETQYF
clone size: NA; D gene: NA; V gene: TRBV3-1/TRBV3-2; J gene: TRBJ1-3; CDR3 DNA: TGTGCCAGCAGCCAAGATCCTGAGGGAACCATATATTTT; CDR3 protein: CASSQDPEGTIYF
clone size: NA; D gene: TRBD2; V gene: TRBV4-3; J gene: TRBJ2-2; CDR3 DNA: TGCGCCAGCAGCCAAGCCCCCCCAGTCGGGTACGGGGGGGACGGGGAGCTGTTTTTT; CDR3 protein: CASSQAPPVGYGGDGELFF
clone size: NA; D gene: TRBD2; V gene: TRBV7-9; J gene: TRBJ2-3; CDR3 DNA: TGTGCCAGCAGCCGAACACCGAGACTAGCGGGAGAACCCACAGATACGCAGTATTTT; CDR3 protein: CASSRTPRLAGEPTDTQYF
clone size: NA; D gene: TRBD1; V gene: TRBV27; J gene: TRBJ2-7; CDR3 DNA: TGTGCCAGCAGTGTGGGGTCGACAGGGGCCTACGAGCAGTACTTC; CDR3 protein: CASSVGSTGAYEQYF
clone size: NA; D gene: TRBD1; V gene: TRBV27; J gene: TRBJ2-2; CDR3 DNA: TGTGCCAGCAGTTTAAGGGACAGGTCCATAATGCAGAACACCGGGGAGCTGTTTTTT; CDR3 protein: CASSLRDRSIMQNTGELFF
clone size: NA; D gene: NA; V gene: TRBV11-2; J gene: TRBJ1-2; CDR3 DNA: TGTGCCAGCAGCCTCTCCCCCGCCGGCGGTCAGTATGGCTACACCTTC; CDR3 protein: CASSLSPAGGQYGYTF
clone size: NA; D gene: NA; V gene: TRBV5-8; J gene: TRBJ2-7; CDR3 DNA: TGTGCCAGCCATCGAAATGGAGGGTCCTACGAGCAGTACTTC; CDR3 protein: CASHRNGGSYEQYF